Described below is a single T cell receptor (beta chain) sequence and its context. This specimen belongs to a study of radiation and T cells in renal cell carcinoma. V shed 2 bases and J shed 0 bases, with 11 bases lying between them. The CDR3 contains 16 residues. Per germline, CDR1 SGHRS and CDR2 YFSETQ. The assay was immunoSEQ multiplex PCR, and TCRdb's table has in-frame clones only and misses some. The sample carries 140,000 to 150,000 clones, less than 90% recorded once. Noted time point: blood 4 weeks post-SBRT, at nephrectomy. Treatment given: 15 Gy SBRT to primary tumor, nephrectomy 4 weeks later.

This chain connects TRBV5-1 to TRBJ2-2; D uncertain. This specimen consisted of blood, obtained from a patient whose treatment included radiotherapy and nephrectomy. This clonotype was sampled from a woman aged 50 to 60 with renal cell carcinoma. The CDR3 nucleotides are TGCGCCAGCAGCTTTCGGACGGCCGCGAACACCGGGGAGCTGTTTTTT. Translating it yields CASSFRTAANTGELFF.